This T cell receptor (beta chain) originates from a study of shared clonotypes between healthy human individuals. Study overall: Three CD4 naive, three CD4 memory, two CD8 naive and one CD8 memory plate were used per donor.

On this clone itself: Its antigen is unidentified.

The split of CD4+ cells yielded CD45RA+ naive and CD45RA-negative memory subsets. Germline lookup yields CDR1 MDHEN and CDR2 SYDVKM. The CDR3 spans 15 residues. The ends were cut back, 2 bases at V and 1 base at J, with 12 bases in the middle. Sequencing was performed with immunoSEQ multiplex PCR; in TCRdb, only in-frame clones are kept and a portion is missing. The data hold approximately 2.5 million clones, with around 94% observed a single time. Study results and limitations: Sampling involved blood alone; tissue repertoires likely differ. Relative to memory subsets, naive subsets generally showed larger estimated richness.

This chain joins TRBV28 and TRBJ2-7; no clear D gene. The sample comprised naive CD4+ T cells sorted from blood. Subset noted: CD45RA+ positively selected. The source is a man aged 18 to 29 in good health. The DNA for the CDR3 is TGTGCCAGCAGTTTAGGGCAGGTTGGTTCCTACGAGCAGTACTTC. Translated: CASSLGQVGSYEQYF.